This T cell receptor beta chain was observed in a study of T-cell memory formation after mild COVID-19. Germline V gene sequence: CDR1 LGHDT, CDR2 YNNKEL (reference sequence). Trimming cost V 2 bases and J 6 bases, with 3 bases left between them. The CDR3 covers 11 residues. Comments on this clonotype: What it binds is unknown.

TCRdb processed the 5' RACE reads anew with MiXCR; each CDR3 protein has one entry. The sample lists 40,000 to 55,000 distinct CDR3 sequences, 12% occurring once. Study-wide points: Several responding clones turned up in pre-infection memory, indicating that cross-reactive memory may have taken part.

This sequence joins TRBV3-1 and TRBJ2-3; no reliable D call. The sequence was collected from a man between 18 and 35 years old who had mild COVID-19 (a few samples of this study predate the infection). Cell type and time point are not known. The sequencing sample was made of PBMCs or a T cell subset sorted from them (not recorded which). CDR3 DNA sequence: TGTGCCAGCAGCCAAATGGATACGCAGTATTTT. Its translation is CASSQMDTQYF.